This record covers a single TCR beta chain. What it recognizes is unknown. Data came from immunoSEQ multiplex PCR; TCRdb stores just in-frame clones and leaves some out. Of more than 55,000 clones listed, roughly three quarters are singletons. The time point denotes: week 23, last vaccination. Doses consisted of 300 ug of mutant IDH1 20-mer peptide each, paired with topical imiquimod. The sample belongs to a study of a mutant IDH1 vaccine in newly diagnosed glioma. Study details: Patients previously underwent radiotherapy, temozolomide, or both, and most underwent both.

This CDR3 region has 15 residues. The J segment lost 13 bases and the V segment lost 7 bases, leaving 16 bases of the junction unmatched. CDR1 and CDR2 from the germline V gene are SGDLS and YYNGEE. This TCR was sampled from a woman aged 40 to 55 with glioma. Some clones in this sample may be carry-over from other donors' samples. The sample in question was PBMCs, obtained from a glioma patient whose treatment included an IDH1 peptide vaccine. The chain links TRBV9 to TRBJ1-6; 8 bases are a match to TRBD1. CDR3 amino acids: CASSISGQGEAPLHF. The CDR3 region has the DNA TGTGCCAGCTCTATATCCGGACAGGGTGAGGCTCCCCTCCACTTT.